These T cell receptor beta chains were read from a single sample in a study of T cells in Graves' hyperthyroidism and ophthalmopathy. TCRdb re-called the multiplex PCR reads through MiXCR, storing one row per CDR3 protein. The data contain roughly 380,000 distinct CDR3 sequences, approximately 19% of them singletons. Source material: blood. Receptor source: a woman aged 18 to 35 with Graves' hyperthyroidism. Each CDR3 is given with its conserved first and last residue. D genes are given only for firm matches. For some rows the clone size is stated as once, few or many, or as a class when expanded; others skip it.

CDR3: CASSLSAQGASGYTF
DNA: TGTGCCAGCAGTTTATCAGCACAGGGGGCGAGTGGCTACACCTTC
D: TRBD1
J: TRBJ1-2
size: many
V: TRBV27

CDR3: CASSDRGHRTGELFF
DNA: TGTGCCAGCAGTGACAGGGGCCACCGGACCGGGGAGCTGTTTTTT
D: TRBD1
J: TRBJ2-2
size: .
V: TRBV12-3/TRBV12-4

CDR3: CASGLVQGAETQYF
DNA: TGTGCTAGTGGTTTGGTACAAGGGGCTGAGACCCAGTACTTC
D: .
J: TRBJ2-5
size: .
V: TRBV12-5

CDR3: CASSPPGTAKSYEQYF
DNA: TGTGCCAGCTCACCACCCGGGACAGCAAAGTCCTACGAGCAGTACTTC
D: TRBD1
J: TRBJ2-7
size: .
V: TRBV18

CDR3: CAWGRGVSYEQYF
DNA: TGTGCCTGGGGCAGGGGGGTCTCCTACGAGCAGTACTTC
D: .
J: TRBJ2-7
size: many
V: TRBV30

CDR3: CASSLSWGPQHF
DNA: TGTGCCAGCAGCCTATCCTGGGGGCCCCAGCATTTT
D: .
J: TRBJ1-5
size: many
V: TRBV3-1

CDR3: CASSPIDRNYGYTF
DNA: TGCGCCAGCAGCCCTATAGACCGTAACTATGGCTACACCTTC
D: .
J: TRBJ1-2
size: few
V: TRBV4-1

CDR3: CASTETGGVNYGYTF
DNA: TGTGCCAGCACCGAGACGGGGGGCGTCAATTATGGCTACACCTTC
D: .
J: TRBJ1-2
size: many
V: TRBV6-1

CDR3: CASSRSTGEKLFF
DNA: TGTGCCAGCAGCCGCTCGACAGGAGAAAAACTGTTTTTT
D: .
J: TRBJ1-4
size: few
V: TRBV6-1

CDR3: CASTKTVQETQYF
DNA: TGTGCCAGCACCAAGACCGTACAAGAGACCCAGTACTTC
D: .
J: TRBJ2-5
size: many
V: TRBV6-5

CDR3: CASSTRSEDRGRWGYTF
DNA: TGTGCCAGCAGTACCCGATCTGAGGACAGGGGGCGTTGGGGCTACACCTTC
D: TRBD1
J: TRBJ1-2
size: many
V: TRBV6-4

CDR3: CASSFSENTGELFF
DNA: TGTGCCAGCAGCTTTTCAGAGAACACCGGGGAGCTGTTTTTT
D: .
J: TRBJ2-2
size: many
V: TRBV7-9

CDR3: CASTPGGGFGEAFF
DNA: TGTGCCAGCACTCCAGGGGGGGGATTCGGTGAAGCTTTCTTT
D: TRBD1
J: TRBJ1-1
size: many
V: TRBV12-3/TRBV12-4

CDR3: CASSKSTSGNTIYF
DNA: TGTGCCAGCAGCAAATCTACATCTGGAAACACCATATATTTT
D: .
J: TRBJ1-3
size: .
V: TRBV7-6

CDR3: CASSLLAGGIYEQYF
DNA: TGTGCCAGCAGCCTCCTAGCGGGGGGGATCTACGAGCAGTACTTC
D: TRBD2
J: TRBJ2-7
size: many
V: TRBV11-2

CDR3: CASSEGPGQGIFDGNTIYF
DNA: TGTGCCAGCAGTGAAGGACCGGGACAGGGGATCTTTGACGGAAACACCATATATTTT
D: TRBD1
J: TRBJ1-3
size: many
V: TRBV6-1

CDR3: CSAPDPRGDKNIQYF
DNA: TGCAGTGCTCCCGACCCAAGGGGCGACAAAAACATTCAGTACTTC
D: .
J: TRBJ2-4
size: many
V: TRBV20-1

CDR3: CASSYSTHTGELFF
DNA: TGTGCCAGCAGTTACTCGACCCACACCGGGGAGCTGTTTTTT
D: .
J: TRBJ2-2
size: many
V: TRBV6-5

CDR3: CASSLGAGEREQYF
DNA: TGTGCCAGCAGCTTAGGAGCGGGGGAGAGGGAGCAGTACTTC
D: TRBD2
J: TRBJ2-7
size: few
V: TRBV7-9

CDR3: CASQPADRGGNTIYF
DNA: TGTGCCTCTCAACCCGCGGACCGGGGTGGAAACACCATATATTTT
D: .
J: TRBJ1-3
size: many
V: TRBV10-3

CDR3: CASSIRVRGYGYTF
DNA: TGTGCCAGCAGCATCAGGGTTAGAGGCTATGGCTACACCTTC
D: .
J: TRBJ1-2
size: many
V: TRBV6-5

CDR3: CASSRVGTGAVGETQYF
DNA: TGTGCCAGCAGCCGAGTGGGGACAGGGGCGGTAGGGGAGACCCAGTACTTC
D: TRBD1
J: TRBJ2-5
size: many
V: TRBV6-1

CDR3: CASSYLWTGDNSPLHF
DNA: TGTGCCAGCAGTTACTTGTGGACAGGGGATAATTCACCCCTCCACTTT
D: TRBD1
J: TRBJ1-6
size: many
V: TRBV6-5

CDR3: CASSTSLNTEAFF
DNA: TGTGCCAGTAGCACCTCCTTGAACACTGAAGCTTTCTTT
D: .
J: TRBJ1-1
size: many
V: TRBV19

CDR3: CASSDRSTDNQPQHF
DNA: TGCGCCAGCAGCGATAGATCGACAGACAATCAGCCCCAGCATTTT
D: .
J: TRBJ1-5
size: many
V: TRBV4-1

CDR3: CASRTEGGTYEQYF
DNA: TGTGCCAGCAGAACAGAGGGTGGAACCTACGAGCAGTACTTC
D: .
J: TRBJ2-7
size: many
V: TRBV27

CDR3: CATSDVGTKETQYF
DNA: TGTGCCACCAGTGACGTAGGGACAAAAGAGACCCAGTACTTC
D: .
J: TRBJ2-5
size: few
V: TRBV24-1

CDR3: CASSWDRARYGYTF
DNA: TGTGCCAGCAGCTGGGACAGGGCGAGGTATGGCTACACCTTC
D: TRBD1
J: TRBJ1-2
size: many
V: TRBV7-9

CDR3: CATSERTGEAFF
DNA: TGTGCCACCAGTGAGAGAACAGGTGAAGCTTTCTTT
D: .
J: TRBJ1-1
size: many
V: TRBV24-1

CDR3: CASCQEAGGLETQYF
DNA: TGTGCCAGCTGTCAGGAGGCGGGGGGGCTGGAGACCCAGTACTTC
D: TRBD2
J: TRBJ2-5
size: few
V: TRBV7-2

CDR3: CSARDKGAKGVIGQPQHF
DNA: TGCAGTGCTAGAGATAAGGGGGCAAAAGGAGTCATCGGCCAGCCCCAGCATTTT
D: TRBD1
J: TRBJ1-5
size: many
V: TRBV20-1

CDR3: CASSRGSSYEQYF
DNA: TGTGCCAGCAGCAGGGGGAGCTCCTACGAGCAGTACTTC
D: TRBD1
J: TRBJ2-7
size: .
V: TRBV2

CDR3: CASYPTSGVEQYF
DNA: TGTGCCAGCTATCCAACTAGCGGGGTCGAGCAGTACTTC
D: TRBD2
J: TRBJ2-7
size: many
V: TRBV6-1

CDR3: CSARSVEGAIGELFF
DNA: TGCAGTGCTAGATCGGTGGAGGGGGCTATCGGGGAGCTGTTTTTT
D: .
J: TRBJ2-2
size: many
V: TRBV20-1

CDR3: CASRPNNPGLYGYTF
DNA: TGTGCCAGCAGACCGAACAACCCGGGATTGTATGGCTACACCTTC
D: .
J: TRBJ1-2
size: many
V: TRBV6-1

CDR3: CSVGTAHEQYF
DNA: TGCAGCGTTGGTACGGCACACGAGCAGTACTTC
D: .
J: TRBJ2-7
size: many
V: TRBV29-1

CDR3: CASSAGAKNIQYF
DNA: TGTGCCAGCAGTGCAGGGGCCAAAAACATTCAGTACTTC
D: .
J: TRBJ2-4
size: few
V: TRBV2

CDR3: CASSQDTGGRRNTEAFF
DNA: TGTGCCAGCAGCCAAGATACCGGAGGGCGAAGGAACACTGAAGCTTTCTTT
D: .
J: TRBJ1-1
size: few
V: TRBV4-2

CDR3: CASSVEAYGVNEQYF
DNA: TGTGCCAGCAGCGTAGAAGCGTATGGAGTAAACGAGCAGTACTTC
D: .
J: TRBJ2-7
size: many
V: TRBV9

CDR3: CASSLPGRYRYTF
DNA: TGTGCCAGCAGCTTACCGGGGAGGTATCGCTACACCTTC
D: .
J: TRBJ1-2
size: .
V: TRBV6-5

CDR3: CASSQVMDRPSYEQYF
DNA: TGTGCCAGCAGCCAAGTGATGGACAGGCCTTCCTACGAGCAGTACTTC
D: TRBD1
J: TRBJ2-7
size: few
V: TRBV4-2

CDR3: CAWTQGTGKVYGYTF
DNA: TGTGCCTGGACCCAAGGGACAGGGAAAGTCTATGGCTACACCTTC
D: TRBD1
J: TRBJ1-2
size: many
V: TRBV30

CDR3: CATSGQGHYGYTF
DNA: TGTGCCACCAGTGGTCAGGGTCACTATGGCTACACCTTC
D: .
J: TRBJ1-2
size: many
V: TRBV24-1

CDR3: CASSFRQGHGYTF
DNA: TGTGCCAGCAGTTTTAGACAGGGGCACGGCTACACCTTC
D: TRBD1
J: TRBJ1-2
size: many
V: TRBV27

CDR3: CSAAGTGTNTEAFF
DNA: TGCAGCGCCGCCGGGACAGGGACGAACACTGAAGCTTTCTTT
D: TRBD1
J: TRBJ1-1
size: few
V: TRBV29-1

CDR3: CASSESRGEGGYTF
DNA: TGTGCCAGCAGTGAGAGCCGGGGGGAAGGGGGCTACACCTTC
D: .
J: TRBJ1-2
size: many
V: TRBV2

CDR3: CSAQHFEDSTDTQYF
DNA: TGCAGTGCTCAACACTTCGAAGATAGCACAGATACGCAGTATTTT
D: .
J: TRBJ2-3
size: many
V: TRBV20-1

CDR3: CASSPRTENTEAFF
DNA: TGTGCCAGCAGCCCCCGGACGGAGAACACTGAAGCTTTCTTT
D: .
J: TRBJ1-1
size: many
V: TRBV9

CDR3: CATSLRGQTYEQYF
DNA: TGTGCCACCAGCCTTCGGGGACAGACCTACGAGCAGTACTTC
D: TRBD1
J: TRBJ2-7
size: many
V: TRBV15

CDR3: CATSYDRNYEQYF
DNA: TGTGCCACGTCCTACGACCGAAACTACGAGCAGTACTTC
D: .
J: TRBJ2-7
size: once
V: TRBV12-3/TRBV12-4

CDR3: CASSTGQESPLHF
DNA: TGTGCCAGCAGCACTGGACAGGAGTCACCCCTCCACTTT
D: TRBD1
J: TRBJ1-6
size: .
V: TRBV7-3

CDR3: CASSEGSGGAYEQYF
DNA: TGTGCCAGCAGTGAAGGTAGCGGGGGGGCCTACGAGCAGTACTTC
D: TRBD2
J: TRBJ2-7
size: many
V: TRBV6-1

CDR3: CASRGNTEAFF
DNA: TGTGCCAGCAGGGGGAACACTGAAGCTTTCTTT
D: .
J: TRBJ1-1
size: many
V: TRBV2

CDR3: CASSPRTSGYEQYF
DNA: TGTGCCAGCAGTCCGCGGACTAGCGGCTACGAGCAGTACTTC
D: TRBD2
J: TRBJ2-7
size: many
V: TRBV28

CDR3: CASTFSPSTDTQYF
DNA: TGTGCCTCAACCTTTAGCCCTAGCACAGATACGCAGTATTTT
D: .
J: TRBJ2-3
size: many
V: TRBV10-3

CDR3: CARTFTGLPGDEQYF
DNA: TGTGCCAGAACCTTCACCGGACTCCCAGGCGACGAGCAGTACTTC
D: .
J: TRBJ2-7
size: many
V: TRBV6-1

CDR3: CASSPTSGAGELFF
DNA: TGTGCCAGCAGCCCAACTAGCGGGGCGGGAGAGCTGTTTTTT
D: TRBD2
J: TRBJ2-2
size: many
V: TRBV6-1

CDR3: CASSPSGSYGELFF
DNA: TGTGCCAGCAGCCCCTCCGGGTCGTACGGGGAGCTGTTTTTT
D: .
J: TRBJ2-2
size: many
V: TRBV11-2

CDR3: CASSLRSSGGPETQYF
DNA: TGCGCCAGCAGCTTGCGTTCTAGCGGGGGCCCAGAGACCCAGTACTTC
D: TRBD2
J: TRBJ2-5
size: few
V: TRBV5-1